This TCR beta chain was observed in a study of OX40 agonist ivuxolimab in advanced cancers. Notes on the study in general: Near-lowest levels of clonal expansion characterized partial responders at 0.1-3.0 mg/kg. Researchers report that CD8+ T cells had, on average, more expanded clones than CD4+.

Clones were read by immunoSEQ multiplex PCR, and TCRdb kept only the in-frame ones, dropping some. This table has roughly 48,000 clones, 60% to 80% appearing once. With 5 bases removed from V and 1 base from J, the gap between germline ends came to 14 bases. Germline CDR1 ENHRY, CDR2 SYGVKD. This CDR3 comprises 15 residues. To note about this clone: Its specificity is not known.

Blood sampling was done at baseline, cycle 4 day 1, and cycle 7 day 1. The TCR originated in an adult with an advanced solid tumor such as melanoma, head and neck, liver or kidney cancer. The material was CD4+ or CD8+ T cells sorted from blood, obtained in a trial of the OX40 agonist ivuxolimab. The rearrangement links TRBV10-3 to TRBJ1-1; TRBD1 might be the D (6 bases). CDR3 in DNA: TGTGCCATCAGTCCAACGAAACAGGGGAACACTGAAGCTTTCTTT. Encoded protein: CAISPTKQGNTEAFF.